These 4 T cell receptor beta chains originate from one sample sequenced in a study of T cells in Graves' hyperthyroidism and ophthalmopathy. Amplified TCR beta CDR3 regions came from RNA transcripts. The TCR CDR3 was amplified in a first-round RT-PCR using the HTBI primer set. TCRdb called the multiplex PCR reads again in MiXCR, with one record for every CDR3 protein. The profile shows over 500,000 distinct CDR3 sequences, 11% to 15% of them singletons. The sample comprised blood. The receptors derive from a middle-aged woman with Graves' hyperthyroidism.

Of note for this clonotype: One base away lies a much larger clone, so this may be a sequencing read error. This chain connects TRBV28 to TRBJ2-2; a weak D match, TRBD2 (5 bases). V was shortened by 5 bases and J by 2 bases, with 15 bases between the two germline ends. The CDR3 sequence is 16 residues long. Germline V gives CDR1 MDHEN, CDR2 SYDVKM. The CDR3 region is CASSLEGSLNTGELFF. CDR3 DNA sequence: TGTGCCAGCAGTCTCGAGGGCAGCCTAAACACCGGGGAGCTGTTTTTT.

Ten or more counts support this clonotype. The rearrangement uses TRBV5-1 and TRBJ2-1; 8 bases are a match to TRBD2. The V gene's germline CDR1 is SGHRS and CDR2 YFSETQ. This CDR3 spans 15 amino acids. With V trimmed by 1 base and J by 3 bases, 3 bases remained unmatched. The CDR3 loop reads CASSLSGGVYNEQFF. The CDR3 nucleotides read TGCGCCAGCAGCTTGTCCGGGGGGGTCTACAATGAGCAGTTCTTC.

This clonotype was counted ten times or more. V usage is TRBV5-1 and J usage is TRBJ2-7; 8 nucleotides agree with TRBD2. The trim removed 2 bases at V and 7 bases at J, leaving 2 bases unmatched. The CDR3 consists of 12 residues. Germline V CDR1 and CDR2: SGHRS, YFSETQ. CDR3 DNA sequence: TGCGCCAGCAGCTTCATAGCGGGAGAGCAGTACTTC. Its protein is CASSFIAGEQYF.

This clonotype was recorded at least ten times. The chain has TRBV3-1 and TRBJ2-3, with TRBD2 matching 8 bases. V gave up 1 base and J gave up 9 bases; unmatched junction bases: 15. CDR1 is LGHDT and CDR2 is YNNKEL in the germline V gene (reference sequence). This CDR3 contains 17 residues. The CDR3 sequence is CASSQASAGGTPRTQYF. For the CDR3, the DNA is TGTGCCAGCAGCCAAGCGTCGGCGGGAGGCACCCCGAGGACGCAGTATTTT.